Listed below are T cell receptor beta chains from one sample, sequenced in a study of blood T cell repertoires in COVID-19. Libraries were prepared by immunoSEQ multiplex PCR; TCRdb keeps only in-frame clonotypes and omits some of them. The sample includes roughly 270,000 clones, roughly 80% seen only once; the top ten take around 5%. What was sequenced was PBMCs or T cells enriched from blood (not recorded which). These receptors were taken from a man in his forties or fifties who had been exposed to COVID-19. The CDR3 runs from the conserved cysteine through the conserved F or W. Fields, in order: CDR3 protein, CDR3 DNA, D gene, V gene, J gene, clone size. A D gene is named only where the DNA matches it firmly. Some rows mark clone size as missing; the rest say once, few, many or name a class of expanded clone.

CAISTGQANYGYTF	TGTGCCATCAGTACTGGACAGGCTAACTATGGCTACACCTTC	TRBD1	TRBV10-3	TRBJ1-2	once
CASSLRDRDEAFF	TGTGCCAGCAGTTTACGTGACAGGGATGAAGCTTTCTTT	TRBD1	TRBV6-5	TRBJ1-1	.
CASEFFSTEAFF	TGTGCTAGTGAATTTTTCTCCACTGAAGCTTTCTTT	.	TRBV12-5	TRBJ1-1	.
CASSPAGDTQYF	TGTGCCAGCAGCCCAGCGGGAGATACGCAGTATTTT	.	TRBV12-3/TRBV12-4	TRBJ2-3	.
CASSHRQGYATNEKLFF	TGTGCCAGCAGTCACCGACAGGGATATGCAACTAATGAAAAACTGTTTTTT	TRBD1	TRBV6-6	TRBJ1-4	.
CASSSPRRGLTGYTF	TGTGCCAGCAGTTCCCCCCGCAGGGGCCTAACGGGCTACACCTTC	.	TRBV27	TRBJ1-2	.
CASRQDRAAGTEAFF	TGTGCCAGCAGACAGGACAGGGCCGCGGGCACTGAAGCTTTCTTT	TRBD1	TRBV7-8	TRBJ1-1	.
CASSGGPDQPQHF	TGCGCCAGCAGCGGGGGCCCCGATCAGCCCCAGCATTTT	.	TRBV5-1	TRBJ1-5	.
CASSQDESGIPYEQYF	TGTGCCAGCAGCCAAGATGAGAGCGGGATACCCTACGAGCAGTACTTC	TRBD2	TRBV3-1/TRBV3-2	TRBJ2-7	.
CASGAGLYNEQFF	TGTGCCAGCGGAGCGGGACTGTACAATGAGCAGTTCTTC	TRBD2	TRBV2	TRBJ2-1	.
CASSVGTSGISTDTQYF	TGTGCCAGCAGCGTAGGGACTAGCGGGATAAGCACAGATACGCAGTATTTT	TRBD2	TRBV9	TRBJ2-3	.
CSVPGHGTYEQYF	TGCAGCGTCCCGGGACATGGAACCTACGAGCAGTACTTC	.	TRBV29-1	TRBJ2-7	.
CASSPPTQVKGGYTF	TGTGCCAGCAGCCCCCCAACACAGGTTAAAGGGGGCTACACCTTC	.	TRBV7-3	TRBJ1-2	once
CASSLAGTNSHSYEQYF	TGTGCCAGCAGCTTGGCCGGGACAAACTCACACTCCTACGAGCAGTACTTC	.	TRBV5-8	TRBJ2-7	.
CASSLAGLTNYGYTF	TGTGCCAGCAGCTTAGCGGGGCTGACTAACTATGGCTACACCTTC	.	TRBV7-9	TRBJ1-2	.
CASSPSGYPYEQYF	TGTGCCAGCAGTCCTAGCGGGTATCCCTACGAGCAGTACTTC	TRBD2	TRBV27	TRBJ2-7	.
CASLLGQGNQPQHF	TGTGCCAGCCTACTGGGGCAGGGAAATCAGCCCCAGCATTTT	.	TRBV28	TRBJ1-5	.
CASSTSGALYEQYF	TGTGCCAGCAGCACTAGCGGGGCCCTCTACGAGCAGTACTTC	TRBD2	TRBV7-9	TRBJ2-7	.
CAWSASPGRGPYNEQFF	TGTGCCTGGAGTGCATCCCCGGGCAGGGGACCCTACAATGAGCAGTTCTTC	.	TRBV30	TRBJ2-1	.
CASSQGGGNGYGYTF	TGTGCCAGCAGCCAAGGCGGGGGAAATGGCTATGGCTACACCTTC	.	TRBV14	TRBJ1-2	.
CASSSGQGWGNQPQHF	TGTGCCAGCAGCTCTGGACAGGGGTGGGGCAATCAGCCCCAGCATTTT	TRBD1	TRBV11-2	TRBJ1-5	.
CASSTTGSARYEQYF	TGTGCCAGTAGTACAACAGGTTCCGCACGTTACGAGCAGTACTTC	.	TRBV19	TRBJ2-7	once
CASSSGTANTGELFF	TGTGCCAGCAGTTCCGGGACAGCTAACACCGGGGAGCTGTTTTTT	TRBD1	TRBV6-5	TRBJ2-2	.
CASGLFSGGDNNEQFF	TGTGCTAGTGGTTTGTTTTCGGGGGGGGACAACAATGAGCAGTTCTTC	TRBD2	TRBV12-5	TRBJ2-1	.
CASSPTEQTGNQPQHF	TGCGCCAGCAGCCCGACCGAACAGACAGGAAATCAGCCCCAGCATTTT	.	TRBV5-1	TRBJ1-5	.
CASSPGQGQNEQFF	TGTGCCAGCAGCCCGGGACAGGGGCAAAATGAGCAGTTCTTC	TRBD1	TRBV5-4	TRBJ2-1	few